A selection of T cell receptor beta chains follows, all from one sample in a study of blood T cell repertoires in COVID-19. The data were produced by immunoSEQ multiplex PCR, yet TCRdb's version contains in-frame clones alone and is incomplete. This table holds hundreds of thousands of clones, roughly 89% found once. Sequenced material: peripheral blood. All receptors derive from a man between 35 and 55 years old with acute or convalescent COVID-19. Each CDR3 is given with its conserved first and last residue. Fields, in order: V gene, clone size, J gene, D gene, CDR3 DNA, CDR3 protein. The D gene is left open where the match is weak. Not every row has a clone size; where given, it reads once, few, many or a size class.

TRBV5-4,NA,TRBJ2-3,TRBD2,TGTGCCAGCAGACTAGCGGGGGGAGGTTCAGATACGCAGTATTTT,CASRLAGGGSDTQYF
TRBV7-6,NA,TRBJ2-3,TRBD2,TGTGCCAGCAGGGGACTAGCCTCCACAGATACGCAGTATTTT,CASRGLASTDTQYF
TRBV10-1,NA,TRBJ2-7,NA,TGCGCCAGCAGTCGGGGCTCCTACGAGCAGTACTTC,CASSRGSYEQYF
TRBV3-1/TRBV3-2,NA,TRBJ1-1,NA,TGTGCCAGCAGCCAACATGGACAGCACACTGAAGCTTTCTTT,CASSQHGQHTEAFF
TRBV6-5,NA,TRBJ1-1,TRBD1,TGTGCCAGCAGTTACAGGGGGCGCAACACTGAAGCTTTCTTT,CASSYRGRNTEAFF
TRBV19,NA,TRBJ2-2,NA,TGTGCCAGTAGGTCCGGTCCATACACCGGGGAGCTGTTTTTT,CASRSGPYTGELFF
TRBV18,NA,TRBJ2-2,NA,TGTGCCAGCTCCCCTCGCAGGGGGGACACCGGGGAGCTGTTTTTT,CASSPRRGDTGELFF
TRBV2,NA,TRBJ1-1,NA,TGTGCCAGCAGTGAGTGGTCTCACTCAGGGGCTTTCTTT,CASSEWSHSGAFF
TRBV6-6,NA,TRBJ2-4,TRBD2,TGTGCCAGCAGTACGGGAGGGGCCGATTCCAAAAACATTCAGTACTTC,CASSTGGADSKNIQYF
TRBV2,NA,TRBJ1-2,NA,TGTGCCAGCAGTGACGGGTTGGATGGCTACACCTTC,CASSDGLDGYTF
TRBV19,NA,TRBJ1-3,NA,TGTGCCACCACCGACGGACAGACCCGAAGGTTAGGAAACACCATATATTTT,CATTDGQTRRLGNTIYF
TRBV5-5,NA,TRBJ2-6,NA,TGTGCCAGCAGCTTGGGTTGGCTCTCTGGGGCCAACGTCCTGACTTTC,CASSLGWLSGANVLTF
TRBV5-6,NA,TRBJ1-1,TRBD1,TGTGCCAGCAGCCTCAACAGGGGACATTACGAGGACACTGAAGCTTTCTTT,CASSLNRGHYEDTEAFF
TRBV6-5,NA,TRBJ1-5,NA,TGTGCCAGCAGTTTGGGGGGGGAGCAGCCCCAGCATTTT,CASSLGGEQPQHF
TRBV21-1,NA,TRBJ2-7,NA,TGTGCCAGCAGCGCCGGCGGGTTGGCCTACGAGCAGTACTTC,CASSAGGLAYEQYF
TRBV2,once,TRBJ2-3,TRBD2,TGTGCCAGCAGGAGTGGGACTAGCGGGGACCTGTCAGATACGCAGTATTTT,CASRSGTSGDLSDTQYF
TRBV29-1,NA,TRBJ2-5,NA,TGCAGCGCGATTTACGGGGACACCCGTATCCAGTACTTC,CSAIYGDTRIQYF
TRBV5-4,NA,TRBJ2-7,NA,TGTGCCAGCAGCTCCGGGACATACTACGAGCAGTACTTC,CASSSGTYYEQYF
TRBV2,NA,TRBJ2-5,NA,TGTGCCAGCAGTGTAGAAGAGACCCAGTACTTC,CASSVEETQYF
TRBV29-1,NA,TRBJ1-1,TRBD1,TGCAGCGTTGAAGAGTACGCGGACAGGGGGCTGAACACTGAAGCTTTCTTT,CSVEEYADRGLNTEAFF
TRBV5-5,NA,TRBJ1-4,NA,TGTGCCAGCAGCCGAAGGACAGACAGTAGGGAAAAACTGTTTTTT,CASSRRTDSREKLFF
TRBV5-6,NA,TRBJ1-2,TRBD1,TGTGCCAGCAGCTTGGATACAGGGGCGCGGGGCTACACCTTC,CASSLDTGARGYTF
TRBV7-2,NA,TRBJ1-4,TRBD1,TGTGCCAGCAGCTTAGACAGGGGGGGAGAAAAACTGTTTTTT,CASSLDRGGEKLFF
TRBV12-3/TRBV12-4,NA,TRBJ1-6,NA,TGTGCCAGCAGTTTTCCGTTAGGGGCCCTCCACTTT,CASSFPLGALHF
TRBV19,NA,TRBJ1-6,NA,TGTGCCAGTAGTATCCCCGGCGGTTCACCCCTCCACTTT,CASSIPGGSPLHF
TRBV19,NA,TRBJ1-5,TRBD1,TGTGCCAGTTCTGGGACAGGGGGCCTTCAGCCCCAGCATTTT,CASSGTGGLQPQHF
TRBV3-1/TRBV3-2,NA,TRBJ1-2,NA,TGTGCCAGCAGCCAACGTTTCCCCGGAGTACAGGGAGTTGACTATGGCTACACCTTC,CASSQRFPGVQGVDYGYTF
TRBV10-3,once,TRBJ1-2,TRBD1,TGTGCCATCAGTGAGTCGGGCAGGGGGCGAGGGGGAGACTATGGCTACACCTTC,CAISESGRGRGGDYGYTF
TRBV2,once,TRBJ1-3,NA,TGTGCCACCCAGGACTTCAGCTCTGGAAACACCATATATTTT,CATQDFSSGNTIYF
TRBV11-2,NA,TRBJ2-7,NA,TGTGCCAGCAGCTTATTAAACGAGCAGTACTTC,CASSLLNEQYF
TRBV4-2,NA,TRBJ1-4,NA,TGTGCCAGCAGCCCAGATGTGGCGGGTGAGGAAAAACTGTTTTTT,CASSPDVAGEEKLFF
TRBV29-1,NA,TRBJ1-1,NA,TGCAGCGTTGGTGCGTGGAACACTGAAGCTTTCTTT,CSVGAWNTEAFF
TRBV4-2,NA,TRBJ2-3,NA,TGTGCCAGCAGCCAAGCAGACAGTGAAGCAGAGTATTTT,CASSQADSEAEYF
TRBV30,NA,TRBJ1-1,NA,TGTGCCTGGACCTCAGGGGTGGAGAGCACTGAAGCTTTCTTT,CAWTSGVESTEAFF
TRBV7-6,NA,TRBJ2-1,NA,TGTGCCAGCAGCGGAGACAGCAATGAGCAGTTCTTC,CASSGDSNEQFF
TRBV11-1,NA,TRBJ1-1,NA,TGTGCCAGCACCCCCCGGGGGGAAGCTTTCTTT,CASTPRGEAFF
TRBV6-5,once,TRBJ1-1,NA,TGTGCCAGCAGTTCAAACAGGGTAGGGAACACTGAAGCTTTCTTT,CASSSNRVGNTEAFF
TRBV4-2,NA,TRBJ1-1,TRBD1,TGTGCCAGCATTTGGACAGGGGGCGCAGACACTGAAGCTTTCTTT,CASIWTGGADTEAFF
TRBV29-1,NA,TRBJ1-4,TRBD1,TGCAGCGTGGGGGGACAGCCTAATGAAAAACTGTTTTTT,CSVGGQPNEKLFF
TRBV3-1/TRBV3-2,NA,TRBJ1-2,TRBD1,TGTGCCAGCAGTCCGTTTAGGACAGGGAGTAACTATGGCTACACCTTC,CASSPFRTGSNYGYTF
TRBV5-6,NA,TRBJ2-6,NA,TGTGCCAGCAGCTTTTTGCTAGGCGGTGGGGCCAACGTCCTGACTTTC,CASSFLLGGGANVLTF
TRBV19,NA,TRBJ1-5,NA,TGTGCCAGTAGTATACAGGACAATCAGCCCCAGCATTTT,CASSIQDNQPQHF
TRBV2,NA,TRBJ2-5,TRBD1,TGTGCCAGCAACCAGGGGAGGACAGGGGGGGAGACCCAGTACTTC,CASNQGRTGGETQYF
TRBV29-1,NA,TRBJ1-2,NA,TGCAGCGTTGAAGATGCCTCCGCTAGTCGGGGCTACACCTTC,CSVEDASASRGYTF
TRBV5-1,NA,TRBJ1-2,NA,TGCGCCAGCAGAGAGGAGAGTAACTATGGCTACACCTTC,CASREESNYGYTF
TRBV3-1/TRBV3-2,NA,TRBJ2-2,TRBD2,TGTGCCAGCAGCCGACTAGCGGGGGCGAACACCGGGGAGCTGTTTTTT,CASSRLAGANTGELFF
TRBV30,NA,TRBJ1-2,NA,TGTGCCTGGAGTGGGAGGGTGGGCCCGTTTGGCTACACCTTC,CAWSGRVGPFGYTF
TRBV27,NA,TRBJ1-2,NA,TGTGCCAGCGGGTCCCCCGCAGCCGTCGGGGGCTACACCTTC,CASGSPAAVGGYTF
TRBV2,NA,TRBJ2-2,TRBD1,TGTGCCAGCAATGGACAGGCTGGGGACACCGGGGAGCTGTTTTTT,CASNGQAGDTGELFF
TRBV2,NA,TRBJ2-3,TRBD1,TGTGCCAGCATACCGGACAGGGCGTCCGCAGATACGCAGTATTTT,CASIPDRASADTQYF
TRBV7-9,once,TRBJ2-3,NA,TGTGCCAGCAGCCCCTTAGATACGCAGTATTTT,CASSPLDTQYF
TRBV15,NA,TRBJ1-1,TRBD1,TGTGCCACCAGCACCTACAGGGGGCTAGCTTTCTTT,CATSTYRGLAFF
TRBV20-1,NA,TRBJ2-7,NA,TGCAGTTGGGGAGGCTCCTACGAGCAGTACTTC,CSWGGSYEQYF
TRBV27,NA,TRBJ2-3,NA,TGTGCCAGCAGACTACGACCCTCAGGGGCGACAGATACGCAGTATTTT,CASRLRPSGATDTQYF
TRBV7-6,NA,TRBJ1-6,TRBD1,TGTGCCAGCAGCTTAGAGACAGGGGGTTGGACCTATAATTCACCCCTCCACTTT,CASSLETGGWTYNSPLHF
TRBV9,NA,TRBJ1-5,NA,TGTGCCAGCAGCCCATGGAGTAGCAATCAGCCCCAGCATTTT,CASSPWSSNQPQHF